Listed below are T cell receptor beta chains from one sample, sequenced in a study of T-cell memory formation after mild COVID-19. Via MiXCR, TCRdb re-called the 5' RACE reads, giving one row per CDR3 protein. This table has roughly 250,000 distinct CDR3 sequences, roughly 17% appearing once. The sample consisted of PBMCs or a T cell subset sorted from them (not recorded which). All receptors derive from a man aged 18-30 years who had mild COVID-19 (a few samples of this study predate the infection). Cell type and time point are not known. Both conserved end residues are part of each CDR3. D genes are given only for firm matches. Some rows have no size entry. The others give once, few or many, or a class for an expanded clone.

TRBV2	TRBJ2-4	-	-	TGTGCCAGCAGTGGACACCAGGAGAACATTCAGTACTTC	CASSGHQENIQYF
TRBV7-3	TRBJ2-1	TRBD2	few	TGTGCCAGCAGCTCCCCCGGGACTAGATTGTTCCCTGCGAGCTCCTACAATGAGCAGTTCTTC	CASSSPGTRLFPASSYNEQFF
TRBV7-6	TRBJ2-3	TRBD2	-	TGTGCCAGCAGCTTAGCCTTGACTAGCGGGGGGGCCATGGATACGCAGTATTTT	CASSLALTSGGAMDTQYF
TRBV20-1	TRBJ2-4	TRBD2	few	TGCAGTGCTGGCCTTAGCGGGGGGGCCAAAAACATTCAGTACTTC	CSAGLSGGAKNIQYF
TRBV6-1	TRBJ1-1	-	-	TGTGCCAGCAGTGAGAGGGAAGTCAGCACTGAAGCTTTCTTT	CASSEREVSTEAFF
TRBV7-2	TRBJ2-1	-	-	TGTGCCAGCAGCTTAGGTTGGGGCTACAATGAGCAGTTCTTC	CASSLGWGYNEQFF
TRBV20-1	TRBJ2-7	-	many	TGCAGTGCTAGAGATGACCACTACGAGCAGTACTTC	CSARDDHYEQYF
TRBV11-2	TRBJ1-1	-	few	TGTGCCAGCAGCAAGCGGGAGAACACTGAAGCTTTCTTT	CASSKRENTEAFF
TRBV28	TRBJ1-2	-	-	TGTGCCAGCAGTTACGACCAGGGACGCGGCTACACCTTC	CASSYDQGRGYTF
TRBV25-1	TRBJ1-1	-	few	TGTGCCAGCAGGAGACAGACTGAAGCTTTCTTT	CASRRQTEAFF
TRBV12-3/TRBV12-4	TRBJ1-5	-	few	TGTGCCAGCAATCACCAGGGGCCCAATCAGCCCCAGCATTTT	CASNHQGPNQPQHF
TRBV7-2	TRBJ1-2	TRBD1	-	TGTGCCAGCAGCCCCCGGACAGGGCGGGGCTACACCTTC	CASSPRTGRGYTF
TRBV20-1	TRBJ1-4	TRBD1	-	TGCAGTGCGCAAATCTCCGGGACACAGGGGGAAAAACTGTTTTTT	CSAQISGTQGEKLFF
TRBV19	TRBJ1-5	-	-	TGTGCCAGTAGTCCTCCGGGTCCCGGGCCCCAGCATTTT	CASSPPGPGPQHF
TRBV20-1	TRBJ2-3	-	few	TGCAGTGCGGGACCTACAGATACGCAGTATTTT	CSAGPTDTQYF
TRBV28	TRBJ2-3	-	few	TGTGCCAGCAGCCCAGCCTTGGTCCATACGCAGTATTTT	CASSPALVHTQYF
TRBV20-1	TRBJ2-3	-	-	TGCAGTGCTAGAGACGCCTCGGGGGGCACAGATACGCAGTATTTT	CSARDASGGTDTQYF
TRBV5-1	TRBJ2-1	-	few	TGCGCCAGCAGCTTGGAGGTGGTCCCCTACAATGAGCAGTTCTTC	CASSLEVVPYNEQFF
TRBV12-3/TRBV12-4	TRBJ1-3	-	-	TGTGCCAGCAGTGAGCAGGGGAACACCATATATTTT	CASSEQGNTIYF
TRBV10-2	TRBJ2-3	-	many	TGCGCCAGCTCTACTAGCCACAGCACAGATACGCAGTATTTT	CASSTSHSTDTQYF
TRBV12-3/TRBV12-4	TRBJ1-5	-	-	TGTGCCAGCAGTTTTTTCCAGTCTAGCAATCAGCCCCAGCATTTT	CASSFFQSSNQPQHF
TRBV2	TRBJ2-3	-	-	TGTGCCAGCACCGGGGGCACAGATACGCAGTATTTT	CASTGGTDTQYF
TRBV20-1	TRBJ1-2	-	few	TGCAGTGCCTCGCTCTCATATGGCTACACCTTC	CSASLSYGYTF
TRBV6-5	TRBJ1-6	TRBD1	-	TGTGCCAGCAGGCCCTCCTACAGGGGAGCGAATTCACCCCTCCACTTT	CASRPSYRGANSPLHF
TRBV20-1	TRBJ2-5	-	few	TGCAGTGCAAACCCTTTGGAGACCCAGTACTTC	CSANPLETQYF
TRBV20-1	TRBJ1-1	-	-	TGCAGTGCTAGCTTAGCGGGGCCTGAAGCTTTCTTT	CSASLAGPEAFF
TRBV12-3/TRBV12-4	TRBJ2-5	-	few	TGTGCCAGCAGCCGAGAGCCCCAAGAGACCCAGTACTTC	CASSREPQETQYF
TRBV6-2/TRBV6-3	TRBJ2-5	-	-	TGTGCCAGCAGACAGGTATCAAGTCGGGAGACCCAGTACTTC	CASRQVSSRETQYF
TRBV29-1	TRBJ2-7	-	-	TGCAGCGTTACAAGACAGTCAAGGTACGAGCAGTACTTC	CSVTRQSRYEQYF
TRBV7-2	TRBJ1-5	-	-	TGTGCCAGCAGGCCAGGGAAGGCCGGCAATCAGCCCCAGCATTTT	CASRPGKAGNQPQHF
TRBV5-1	TRBJ2-2	-	many	TGTGCCAGCAGCCCCGGGGGAAACACCGGGGAGCTGTTTTTT	CASSPGGNTGELFF
TRBV20-1	TRBJ1-4	-	few	TGCAGTGCTAGAGATTTTGGTCAGGGGACAACTAATGAAAAACTGTTTTTT	CSARDFGQGTTNEKLFF
TRBV20-1	TRBJ2-5	TRBD2	-	TGCAGTGCTTTGAGGGCTGCGGGGGGCCAAGAGACCCAGTACTTC	CSALRAAGGQETQYF
TRBV11-2	TRBJ2-1	TRBD1	few	TGTGCCAGCAGCCCGTTCACCGGGACAGTTACAAGTGAGCAGTTCTTC	CASSPFTGTVTSEQFF
TRBV7-3	TRBJ2-1	TRBD2	-	TGTGCCAGCAGCCAAGGATCTAGCGGGGGCCCTCAGTTCTTC	CASSQGSSGGPQFF
TRBV7-9	TRBJ1-4	TRBD1	many	TGTGCCAGCAGCCGGACAGGAAGGTCCGCCTTAAATGAAAAACTGTTTTTT	CASSRTGRSALNEKLFF
TRBV9	TRBJ1-1	-	-	TGTGCCAGCAGCGTAGGACAATACACTGAAGCTTTCTTT	CASSVGQYTEAFF
TRBV7-3	TRBJ2-1	-	-	TGTGCCAGCACCCGGGCGGGACGCAAGGATGAGCAGTTCTTC	CASTRAGRKDEQFF
TRBV27	TRBJ2-7	TRBD1	-	TGTGCCAGCAGACAGGGGGGCTACGAGCAGTACTTC	CASRQGGYEQYF
TRBV4-1	TRBJ2-2	-	-	TGCGCCAGCAGCTCAGCGGGTCGCGGGGAGCTGTTTTTT	CASSSAGRGELFF
TRBV7-2	TRBJ2-3	TRBD2	-	TGTGCCATCAGCTTGCAACTAGCGGGGGGCACAGATACGCAGTATTTT	CAISLQLAGGTDTQYF
TRBV9	TRBJ2-3	TRBD2	few	TGTGCCAGCAGCTTCTCCGGGGGGGCGAGCACAGATACGCAGTATTTT	CASSFSGGASTDTQYF
TRBV7-2	TRBJ2-1	TRBD2	few	TGTGCCAGCAGATTTGGACTAGCCGATGAGCAGTTCTTC	CASRFGLADEQFF
TRBV7-8	TRBJ2-1	-	-	TGTGCCAGCCGTCAACAGGGCAACTCCTACAATGAGCAGTTCTTC	CASRQQGNSYNEQFF
TRBV29-1	TRBJ2-5	-	-	TGCAGCGTTGCATCTGGGATCCCGCCAGAGACCCAGTACTTC	CSVASGIPPETQYF
TRBV6-2/TRBV6-3	TRBJ1-1	-	few	TGTGCCACGGGGTCGGGGAACACTGAAGCTTTCTTT	CATGSGNTEAFF
TRBV9	TRBJ2-5	-	-	TGTGCCAGCAGCGGCCTTGGGACTCAAGAGACCCAGTACTTC	CASSGLGTQETQYF
TRBV4-1	TRBJ2-1	-	few	TGCGCCAGCAGCCATCCCTTTGGGGTTGAGCAGTTCTTC	CASSHPFGVEQFF
TRBV18	TRBJ2-6	-	-	TGTGCCAGCTCAATCAGGGGTTCATCTGGGGCCAACGTCCTGACTTTC	CASSIRGSSGANVLTF
TRBV29-1	TRBJ2-3	-	-	TGCAGCGTTGAACCGGGGGGCACAGATACGCAGTATTTT	CSVEPGGTDTQYF
TRBV20-1	TRBJ2-3	TRBD2	-	TGCAGTGCTAGCTATAGCGGGGTCATCGAAGATACGCAGTATTTT	CSASYSGVIEDTQYF
TRBV5-1	TRBJ2-4	-	-	TGCGTCAGCAGCTTGGAGGGGCAGAAAAACATTCAGTACTTC	CVSSLEGQKNIQYF
TRBV6-2/TRBV6-3	TRBJ1-2	TRBD1	few	TGTGCCAGCAGAGAGGACAGGGAACATGGCTACACCTTC	CASREDREHGYTF
TRBV9	TRBJ1-6	-	-	TGTGCCAGCAGCGCGAGTGGGGGACCTAATTCACCCCTCCACTTT	CASSASGGPNSPLHF
TRBV7-2	TRBJ2-1	TRBD2	few	TGTGCCAGCAGCTCGTCCGGTTTTCGGGGGGGTGAGCAGTTCTTC	CASSSSGFRGGEQFF
TRBV20-1	TRBJ2-1	TRBD2	-	TGCAGTGCTCCCCGTGCGGGGGGGGGCCACAATGAGCAGTTCTTC	CSAPRAGGGHNEQFF
TRBV2	TRBJ2-3	-	few	TGTGCCAGCAGGCTGGACTGGTCCCTTATGAGTAAGCAGTATTTT	CASRLDWSLMSKQYF
TRBV7-2	TRBJ2-5	TRBD2	few	TGTGCCAGCAGCTTAGTTCGACTAGCAGGGCGCGAGACCCAGTACTTC	CASSLVRLAGRETQYF
TRBV5-1	TRBJ2-2	-	-	TGCGCCAGCAGCTTGATCAGCACCGGGGAGCTGTTTTTT	CASSLISTGELFF
TRBV20-1	TRBJ1-5	-	few	TGCAGTGCTAGCCCGGACAACAATCAGCCCCAGCATTTT	CSASPDNNQPQHF